Many counts were recorded for the clone carrying this T cell receptor beta chain. This sample was included in a study of blood T cells in healthy people across ages. Next came a second PCR, run for about 7 to 12 cycles, which used a sample-barcoded 5' primer along with a J-beta primer mix. Using its own MiXCR run on the 5' RACE reads, TCRdb lists one record per CDR3 protein. The sample records roughly 900,000 distinct CDR3 sequences, 25% to 35% being singletons. Trimming took off 1 base at V and 8 bases at J, with 10 bases between the two ends. The CDR3 has 13 amino acids. Germline CDR1 and CDR2: SGHRS and YFSETQ.

The TCR comes from a woman over 75 in good health. The sample consisted of blood. This rearrangement joins TRBV5-1 to TRBJ2-1; no clear D. The DNA for the CDR3 is TGCGCCAGCAGCTTGAGTTTGCAAGATGAGCAGTTCTTC. Protein: CASSLSLQDEQFF.